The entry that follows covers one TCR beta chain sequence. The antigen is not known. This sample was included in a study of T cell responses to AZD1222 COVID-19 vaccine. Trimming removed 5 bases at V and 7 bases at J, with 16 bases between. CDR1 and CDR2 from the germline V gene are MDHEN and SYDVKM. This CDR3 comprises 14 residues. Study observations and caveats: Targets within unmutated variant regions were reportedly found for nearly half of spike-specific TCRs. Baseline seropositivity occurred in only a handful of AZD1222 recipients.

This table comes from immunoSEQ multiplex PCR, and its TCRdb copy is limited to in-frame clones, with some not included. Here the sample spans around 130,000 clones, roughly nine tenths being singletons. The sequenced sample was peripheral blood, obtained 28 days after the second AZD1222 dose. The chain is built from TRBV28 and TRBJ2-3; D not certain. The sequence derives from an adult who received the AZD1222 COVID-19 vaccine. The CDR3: CASSPRGLTNTQYF. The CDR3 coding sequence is TGTGCCAGCAGTCCTAGAGGTCTAACCAATACGCAGTATTTT. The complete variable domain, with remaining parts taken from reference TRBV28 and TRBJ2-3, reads DVKVTQSSRYLVKRTGEKVFLECVQDMDHENMFWYRQDPGLGLRLIYFSYDVKMKEKGDIPEGYSVSREKKERFSLILESASTNQTSMYLCASSPRGLTNTQYFGPGTRLTVL.